This T cell receptor (beta chain) was captured in a study of cytomegalovirus exposure and HLA in healthy donors. Donors consisted of healthy bone marrow donors. The PCR was carried out with 60 Vbeta primers and 13 Jbeta primers. Authors' analysis steps: Approximately 11 million of the roughly 80 million unique TCR beta chains counted in a later analysis were shared. Clones were sequenced by immunoSEQ multiplex PCR, and TCRdb holds only the in-frame ones, with some missing. That table gives V, J and clone size, and the DNA gave D and trimming. The profile shows roughly 100,000 clones, approximately 72% of them singletons. Whole-study results and caveats: Earlier analysis found most TCR beta V segments productive about 87% or about 30% of the time. Available immune exposure information covered CMV serostatus only.

This clone was counted a few times. The antigen is undetermined. Trimming left V 0 bases short and J 5 bases short, with 8 bases between. The CDR3 runs to 13 residues. CDR1 is SGHRS, CDR2 YFSETQ, per germline. The chain carries TRBV5-1 and TRBJ1-2, with D perhaps TRBD1 (6 bases). The sample taken for sequencing was PBMCs. This clonotype was obtained from a woman aged 50 to 60 in good health and CMV-seronegative. The CDR3 here is CASSLGTEYGYTF. The CDR3 DNA reads as TGCGCCAGCAGCTTGGGGACAGAATATGGCTACACCTTC. Filled out from reference TRBV5-1 and TRBJ1-2, the complete variable domain reads KAGVTQTPRYLIKTRGQQVTLSCSPISGHRSVSWYQQTPGQGLQFLFEYFSETQRNKGNFPGRFSGRQFSNSRSEMNVSTLELGDSALYLCASSLGTEYGYTFGSGTRLTVV.